This T cell receptor (beta chain) is from a study of blood T cell repertoires in COVID-19. About the study: The study drew acute and convalescent COVID-19 samples from the United States, Italy and Spain. Sample material is recorded as cDNA or gDNA derived from T cells, B-cell-depleted T cells, or PBMCs.

Some clones are missing from TCRdb's copy, which holds only in-frame ones; the method was immunoSEQ multiplex PCR. The sample includes 200,000 to 250,000 clones, around 85% seen only once; the top ten take around 8.9%. V was pared by 2 bases and J by 4 bases, with 1 base of the junction left unmatched. Germline V CDR1 and CDR2: MGHRA, YSYEKL. This CDR3 has 14 amino acids. This TCR came from a man aged 80 or over with acute or convalescent COVID-19. V gene TRBV4-1 combines with J gene TRBJ2-7; 11 positions agree with TRBD2. Sequencing used peripheral blood. In DNA, the CDR3 is TGCGCCAGCAGCCAAACTAGCGGGAGTTACGAGCAGTACTTC. It encodes CASSQTSGSYEQYF.